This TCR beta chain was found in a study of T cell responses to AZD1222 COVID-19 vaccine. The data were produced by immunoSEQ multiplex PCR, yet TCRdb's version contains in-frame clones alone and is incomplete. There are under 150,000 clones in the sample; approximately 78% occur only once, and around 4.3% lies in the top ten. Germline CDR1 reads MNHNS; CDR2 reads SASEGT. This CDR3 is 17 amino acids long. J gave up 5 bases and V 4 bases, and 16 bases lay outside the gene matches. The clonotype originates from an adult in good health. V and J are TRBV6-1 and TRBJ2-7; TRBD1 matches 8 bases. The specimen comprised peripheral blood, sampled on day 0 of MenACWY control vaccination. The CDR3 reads CASSGLVGVDREDEQYV. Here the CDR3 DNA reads TGTGCCAGCAGTGGGCTGGTAGGGGTGGACAGGGAGGACGAGCAGTACGTC.